The 31 T cell receptor beta chains in this list originate from one sample, sequenced in a study of cytomegalovirus exposure and HLA in healthy donors. PCR employed 60 Vbeta and 13 Jbeta primers. The assay was immunoSEQ multiplex PCR, and TCRdb's table has in-frame clones only and misses some. Among roughly 76,000 clones listed, 70% to 80% were seen once. The specimen sequenced was PBMCs. These receptors all come from a man aged 25 to 40 in good health and CMV-seronegative.

This clone was observed once. This rearrangement joins TRBV28 to TRBJ2-5; 12 bases line up with TRBD1. J lost 4 bases, V lost 6 bases, and 6 bases had no gene match. Germline lookup yields CDR1 MDHEN and CDR2 SYDVKM. There are 15 residues in the CDR3. CDR3 residues: CASRSGQGAVETQYF. The CDR3 coding sequence is TGTGCCAGCAGGTCGGGACAGGGGGCCGTAGAGACCCAGTACTTC.

Concerning this clone: A read error may account for a junction end that differs from germline. The J gene is TRBJ2-2, the V gene TRBV5-4; 8 bases fit TRBD2. Germline assignment: CDR1 SGHNT and CDR2 YYREEE (reference sequence). This CDR3 is 17 amino acids long. The DNA for the CDR3 is TGTGTCAGCAGTCCTCTTTCGGGGGGGACCCACACCGGGGAGCTGTTTTTT. Amino acids: CVSSPLSGGTHTGELFF.

The chain links TRBV7-9 to TRBJ1-3; D call uncertain. V was shortened by 1 base and J by 10 bases, with 17 bases between the two germline ends. CDR1 and CDR2 (germline): SEHNR, FQNEAQ (reference sequence). The CDR3 loop spans 15 amino acids. The CDR3 DNA is TGTGCCAGCAGCTTAGTGTCAGCGTCTCTGAAGACCATATATTTT. Protein product: CASSLVSASLKTIYF.

The chain joins TRBV2 to TRBJ2-3; TRBD2 matches 9 bases. The CDR3 extends over 16 amino acids. CDR1 is SNHLY, CDR2 FYNNEI, per germline. V was clipped by 4 bases and J by 3 bases; unmatched bases: 8. In nucleotides, the CDR3 is TGTGCCAGCAGTGGGTTAGCGGGAGTGGGTACAGATACGCAGTATTTT. As protein: CASSGLAGVGTDTQYF.

The CDR3 DNA follows: TGTGCCATCAGTGAGTCCCAGGGTAGGATAACTGAAGCTTTCTTT. Protein product: CAISESQGRITEAFF. This sequence joins TRBV10-3 and TRBJ1-1; weak D call: TRBD1 (5 bases). This CDR3 is 15 amino acids long. The ends were cut back, 0 bases at V and 5 bases at J, with 13 bases in the middle. CDR1 ENHRY and CDR2 SYGVKD come from the germline V gene.

The rearrangement links TRBV11-2 to TRBJ2-5; 12 nucleotides agree with TRBD2. V shed 6 bases and J 5 bases; nucleotides not matched to a gene: 7. The V gene's germline CDR1 is SGHAT and CDR2 FQNNGV. The CDR3 is made up of 15 amino acids. CDR3 in amino acids: CASSQGLAGRETQYF. The CDR3 DNA sequence: TGTGCCAGCAGTCAAGGACTAGCGGGACGCGAGACCCAGTACTTC.

Regarding this clone: One junction end does not reproduce the germline sequence, and a read error may be involved. The CDR3 region is CASSFAKLVTDTQYF. The CDR3 DNA is TGTGCCAGTAGCTTTGCCAAATTAGTCACAGATACGCAGTATTTT. This sequence joins TRBV5-4 and TRBJ2-3; D is unclear. Germline-derived CDR1 and CDR2 are SGHNT and YYREEE (reference sequence). This CDR3 is built from 15 residues. Drawing the rest from reference TRBV5-4 and TRBJ2-3, the complete variable domain is ETGVTQSPTHLIKTRGQQVTLRCSSQSGHNTVSWYQQALGQGPQFIFQYYREEENGRGNFPPRFSGLQFPNYSSELNVNALELDDSALYLCASSFAKLVTDTQYFGPGTRLTVL.

This clone is a singleton in its sample. V and J are TRBV7-2 and TRBJ2-2; 9 bases are a match to TRBD2. The CDR3 spans 18 residues. Germline values: CDR1 SGHTA, CDR2 FQGNSA. V was pared by 3 bases and J by 0 bases, with 8 bases of the junction left unmatched. As DNA, the CDR3 is TGTGCCAGCAGCTTGAGCGGCGGGAGGGCCGCGAACACCGGGGAGCTGTTTTTT. Protein: CASSLSGGRAANTGELFF.

The rearrangement joins TRBV6-4 to TRBJ2-5; maybe TRBD2 (7 bases). The ends were cut back, 10 bases at V and 4 bases at J, with 13 bases in the middle. Germline CDR1 reads MRHNA; CDR2 reads SNTAGT. The CDR3 consists of 12 residues. The chain's CDR3 is CANSGEGETQYF. CDR3 DNA: TGTGCCAATTCAGGGGAGGGAGAGACCCAGTACTTC.

The chain carries TRBV4-3 and TRBJ1-4; D is ambiguous. With 0 bases removed from V and 0 bases from J, the gap between germline ends came to 8 bases. The germline gives CDR1 LGHNA, CDR2 YSLEER. The length of the CDR3 is 16 residues. The CDR3 nucleotides are TGCGCCAGCAGCCAAGAATGGAGGGCAACTAATGAAAAACTGTTTTTT. It codes for CASSQEWRATNEKLFF.

This clone occurred once. The chain recombines TRBV7-9 with TRBJ2-5, with TRBD1 matching over 8 bases. The CDR3 contains 14 residues. V trimming: 8 bases; J trimming: 5 bases; junction bases outside the gene matches: 10. Germline assignment: CDR1 SEHNR and CDR2 FQNEAQ (reference sequence). CDR3 sequence (DNA): TGTGCCAGCTCCCAGGATGGGGACAGGGAGACCCAGTACTTC. Its protein product is CASSQDGDRETQYF.

V gene TRBV4-1 combines with J gene TRBJ2-3; D remains ambiguous. The germline CDR1 and CDR2 sequences are MGHRA and YSYEKL. The CDR3 totals 13 residues. The V gene lost 1 base and the J gene lost 5 bases, with 7 bases spanning the gap. The DNA of the CDR3 is TGCGCCAGCAGCCAAGTCACGGGAGATACGCAGTATTTT. Its protein product is CASSQVTGDTQYF.

The chain couples TRBV29-1 to TRBJ2-2; D is ambiguous. Deletions cut 6 bases from V and 1 base from J, with 6 bases between. CDR1 and CDR2 from the germline V gene are SQVTM and ANQGSEA. The CDR3 consists of 12 residues. CDR3 sequence: CSVLGNTGELFF. The CDR3 DNA reads as TGCAGCGTCCTAGGGAACACCGGGGAGCTGTTTTTT.

The chain combines TRBV5-1 with TRBJ1-2; the D gene is possibly TRBD1 (5 bases). The CDR3 covers 12 residues. In germline, CDR1 is SGHRS, CDR2 YFSETQ. V was shortened by 4 bases and J by 10 bases, with 14 bases between the two germline ends. CDR3 bases: TGCGCCAGCAGCAGCGAACCAGGGAACTACACCTTC. Protein sequence: CASSSEPGNYTF.

In this sample, this clone turned up many times. The chain recombines TRBV7-2 with TRBJ2-3; D is perhaps TRBD2 (5 bases). From germline, CDR1 is SGHTA and CDR2 FQGNSA. CDR3 size: 15 residues. V lost 5 bases to trimming and J lost 2 bases, with 14 bases between them. CDR3 nucleotides: TGTGCCAGCAGCCCCCGACTGACTAACACAGATACGCAGTATTTT. Its protein is CASSPRLTNTDTQYF.

The chain uses TRBV6-1 and TRBJ2-1, with D maybe TRBD1 (5 bases). V was shortened by 3 bases and J by 7 bases, with 16 bases between the two germline ends. Germline assignment: CDR1 MNHNS and CDR2 SASEGT. The CDR3 loop spans 15 amino acids. CDR3 region: CASSDSRVVKNEQFF. CDR3 coding DNA: TGTGCCAGCAGTGATTCCAGGGTAGTTAAGAATGAGCAGTTCTTC.

The rearrangement uses TRBV10-2 and TRBJ2-6, with 8 nucleotides matching TRBD1. Germline lookup yields CDR1 WSHSY and CDR2 SAAADI. The length of the CDR3 is 17 residues. Trimming took 4 bases from V and 0 from J; bases not matched to a gene: 5. CDR3 nucleotides: TGCGCCAGCAGTGTCAGGGGGCTTACCTCTGGGGCCAACGTCCTGACTTTC. Encoded protein: CASSVRGLTSGANVLTF.

The gene calls are TRBV7-2 and TRBJ2-2; D remains unclear. With 3 bases removed from V and 6 bases from J, the gap between germline ends came to 5 bases. Germline CDR1 is SGHTA and CDR2 is FQGNSA. CDR3 length: 12 amino acids. This chain's CDR3 is CASSFGSGELFF. The CDR3 coding sequence is TGTGCCAGCAGCTTTGGCTCCGGGGAGCTGTTTTTT.

This chain connects TRBV4-1 to TRBJ1-1; no firm D call. Trimming stripped 1 base from V and 5 bases from J, with 11 bases between. Germline CDR1 is MGHRA and CDR2 is YSYEKL. This CDR3 has 14 residues. The CDR3 loop is CASSQAGRSTEAFF. For the CDR3, the DNA is TGCGCCAGCAGCCAAGCGGGGAGATCGACTGAAGCTTTCTTT.

This clone was picked up one time. The chain uses TRBV11-2 and TRBJ1-4; 7 bases fit TRBD1. Per germline, CDR1 SGHAT and CDR2 FQNNGV. The CDR3 is made up of 14 amino acids. V lost 3 bases to trimming and J lost 7 bases; unmatched junction nucleotides: 5. CDR3 protein: CASSFDRVGEKLFF. The CDR3 nucleotides read TGTGCCAGCAGCTTCGACAGGGTGGGTGAAAAACTGTTTTTT.

J is TRBJ2-2 and V is TRBV14; 9 bases are a match to TRBD1. V lost 6 bases to trimming and J lost 7 bases; unmatched junction nucleotides: 6. This CDR3 has 14 residues. In germline, CDR1 is SGHDN, CDR2 FVKESK. The chain's CDR3 is CASSLQGAVGELFF. In nucleotides, the CDR3 is TGTGCCAGCAGTTTACAGGGGGCAGTCGGGGAGCTGTTTTTT.

The J gene is TRBJ2-1, the V gene TRBV30; a weak D match, TRBD2 (7 bases). Germline lookup yields CDR1 GTSNPN and CDR2 SVGIG (reference sequence). This CDR3 spans 15 amino acids. V lost 0 bases to trimming and J lost 6 bases, with 15 bases between them. CDR3 nucleotides: TGTGCCTGGAGTGTGAGGGGGAGGGTCTTCAATGAGCAGTTCTTC. Its translation is CAWSVRGRVFNEQFF.

This clone occurred once. The rearrangement uses TRBV7-2 and TRBJ2-7; D uncertain. This CDR3 region has 13 residues. Germline assignment: CDR1 SGHTA and CDR2 FQGNSA. Trimming left V 2 bases short and J 6 bases short, with 11 bases between. In DNA, the CDR3 is TGTGCCAGCAGCTTATCGACAAGACCCGAGCAGTACTTC. Its translation: CASSLSTRPEQYF.

The J gene is TRBJ1-5, the V gene TRBV7-9; a possible D gene is TRBD1 (5 bases). The germline V gene encodes CDR1 SEHNR and CDR2 FQNEAQ (reference sequence). This CDR3 comprises 14 residues. V lost 5 bases, J lost 6 bases, and 14 bases lay in between. DNA for the CDR3: TGTGCCAGCAGCCCGGGGGGTGGAGGTCAGCCCCAGCATTTT. It translates to CASSPGGGGQPQHF.

V is TRBV6-4 and J is TRBJ1-1; 8 nucleotides line up with TRBD1. With 5 bases clipped from V and 4 bases from J, the junction kept 3 bases outside the gene matches. CDR1 and CDR2 from the germline V gene are MRHNA and SNTAGT. This CDR3 comprises 13 residues. The CDR3 region has the DNA TGTGCCAGCAGTCCACAGGGGGGCACTGAAGCTTTCTTT. Amino acid sequence: CASSPQGGTEAFF.

This clone was recorded a few times. CDR3 DNA sequence: TGTGCCAGCAGTTTAAGGAGACCCTACAATGAGCAGTTCTTC. This sequence encodes CASSLRRPYNEQFF. The chain employs TRBV27 and TRBJ2-1; D is unclear. Trimming stripped 2 bases from V and 2 bases from J, with 7 bases between. Germline CDR1 and CDR2: MNHEY and SMNVEV (reference sequence). The CDR3 extends over 14 amino acids.

The chain joins TRBV7-9 to TRBJ1-4, with D maybe TRBD1 (6 bases). This CDR3 spans 18 amino acids. The V gene lost 5 bases and the J gene lost 5 bases, with 24 bases spanning the gap. Germline V gives CDR1 SEHNR, CDR2 FQNEAQ (reference sequence). CDR3 nucleotide sequence: TGTGCCAGCAGCCCTCCTGTTCCGGGGGGCGAAGCAAATGAAAAACTGTTTTTT. Amino acid sequence: CASSPPVPGGEANEKLFF.

This clone occurred once. This rearrangement joins TRBV7-2 to TRBJ1-2; tentative D call: TRBD1 (5 bases). Per the germline V gene, CDR1 is SGHTA and CDR2 is FQGNSA. The CDR3 runs to 14 residues. Trimming removed 1 base at V and 4 bases at J, with 10 bases between. The CDR3 loop is CASSLELRVYGYTF. CDR3 nucleotides: TGTGCCAGCAGCTTAGAGCTCAGGGTCTATGGCTACACCTTC.

The V and J genes are TRBV28 and TRBJ1-2; D call uncertain. V was cut by 7 bases and J by 2 bases, with 8 bases left in between. Germline V gene data show CDR1 as MDHEN and CDR2 as SYDVKM. This CDR3 is built from 12 residues. CDR3 nucleotides: TGTGCCAGCACCCCTCGGAACTATGGCTACACCTTC. Encoded protein: CASTPRNYGYTF.

The rearrangement joins TRBV7-9 to TRBJ2-1, with D maybe TRBD2 (6 bases). V was clipped by 5 bases and J by 3 bases, with 14 bases between them. This CDR3 has 15 amino acids. Germline CDR1 is SEHNR and CDR2 is FQNEAQ (reference sequence). Here the CDR3 DNA reads TGTGCCAGCAGCCCCCGGGGGAGCGGCTACAATGAGCAGTTCTTC. The encoded protein is CASSPRGSGYNEQFF.

J is TRBJ1-5 and V is TRBV2, with 7 nucleotides matching TRBD1. The CDR3 sequence is 13 residues long. Germline CDR1 is SNHLY and CDR2 is FYNNEI. After removal of 4 bases from V and 5 bases from J, the junction contained 2 bases not matched to a gene. This CDR3 is CASSADRDQPQHF. DNA of the CDR3: TGTGCCAGCAGTGCTGACAGGGATCAGCCCCAGCATTTT.